This T cell receptor (beta chain) is drawn from a study of T cell repertoires in cytomegalovirus infection. Overall study results and limits: The response measured ex vivo was dominated by TCR beta clonotypes (HLA-C-restricted and CMV-specific).

Note on this clonotype: Antigen: not known.

MiXCR was run by TCRdb on the reads, yielding one entry per CDR3 protein. Of roughly 720,000 distinct CDR3 sequences in the sample, 35% to 40% were seen once. The CDR3 loop spans 16 amino acids. Per the germline V gene, CDR1 is DFQATT and CDR2 is SNEGSKA (reference sequence). V was trimmed by 0 bases and J by 8 bases, leaving 23 bases between them. This sequence joins TRBV20-1 and TRBJ2-7; maybe TRBD1 (5 bases). This sequence was found in a human donor in good health (CMV status not recorded). Some clones in this sample may be carry-over from other donors' samples. The sample comprised PBMCs. This CDR3 is CSARDLQAMTCRQQYF. The DNA for the CDR3 is TGCAGTGCTAGAGACCTACAGGCGATGACTTGCAGGCAGCAGTACTTC.